This T cell receptor beta chain was captured by sequencing in a study of blood T cell repertoires in COVID-19. About the research overall: COVID-19 samples collected from the United States, Italy and Spain covered acute and convalescent phases. T cells, B-cell-depleted T cells, or PBMCs provided the cDNA or gDNA that served as material.

Per the original methods: Nucleated cell number was recorded as an estimate derived from reference gene primer amplification. Using immunoSEQ multiplex PCR, the repertoire was profiled, and TCRdb retains in-frame clones only, with some absent. V and J calls and clone size come straight from that table; D and trimming were deduced from the DNA. The top ten hold 7% to 8.5% of the sample, which has 50,000 or so clones, around 86% seen once. CDR3 length equals 17 residues. Trimming cost V 4 bases and J 2 bases; bases outside gene matches: 11. Germline lookup yields CDR1 SGHNT and CDR2 YYREEE (reference sequence).

The sample consisted of peripheral blood. The clonotype originates from a man in his sixties with active COVID-19. The V and J genes are TRBV5-4 and TRBJ2-1; 8 bases match TRBD2. DNA of the CDR3: TGTGCCAGCAGCCTAAGGAGCGGGAGAGGGCCCTACAATGAGCAGTTCTTC. This codes for CASSLRSGRGPYNEQFF.